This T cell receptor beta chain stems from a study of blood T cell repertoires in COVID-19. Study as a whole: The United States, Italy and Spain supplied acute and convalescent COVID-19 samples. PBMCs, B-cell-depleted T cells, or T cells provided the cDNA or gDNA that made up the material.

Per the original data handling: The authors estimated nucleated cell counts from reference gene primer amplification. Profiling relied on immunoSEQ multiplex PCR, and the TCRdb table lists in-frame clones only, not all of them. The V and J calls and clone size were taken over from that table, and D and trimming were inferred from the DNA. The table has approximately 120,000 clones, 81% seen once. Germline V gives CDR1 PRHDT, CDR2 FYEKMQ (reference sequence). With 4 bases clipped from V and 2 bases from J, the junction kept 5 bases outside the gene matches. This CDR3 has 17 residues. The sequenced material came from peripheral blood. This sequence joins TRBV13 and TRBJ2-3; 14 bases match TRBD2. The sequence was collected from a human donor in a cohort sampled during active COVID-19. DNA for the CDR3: TGTGCCAGCAGCTCGAGACTAGCGGGAGGGGACACAGATACGCAGTATTTT. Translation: CASSSRLAGGDTDTQYF.